One sample yielded the 14 T cell receptor beta chains listed below, sequenced in a study of blood T cell repertoires in COVID-19. Assay: immunoSEQ multiplex PCR; the TCRdb copy retains only in-frame clones and omits some. Of 250,000 to 350,000 clones listed, around 85% are singletons. Sequences were obtained from peripheral blood. These receptors originate from a human donor with COVID-19, enrolled during active disease. The donor label of this sample is uncertain.

The chain joins TRBV3-1 (or the pseudogene TRBV3-2) to TRBJ2-3; TRBD2 aligns across 14 bases. The V segment lost 5 bases and the J segment 4 bases; nucleotides outside the gene matches: 5. The CDR3 runs to 16 residues. The germline gives CDR1 LGHDT, CDR2 YNNKEL (reference sequence). For the CDR3, the DNA is TGTGCCAGCAGCGGGACTAGCGGGAGTAGGGCAGATACGCAGTATTTT. It translates to CASSGTSGSRADTQYF.

The chain uses TRBV4-1 and TRBJ1-5; no reliable D call. Germline lookup yields CDR1 MGHRA and CDR2 YSYEKL. The CDR3 runs 14 residues. With 0 bases removed from V and 5 bases from J, the gap between germline ends came to 8 bases. CDR3 loop: CASSQERVDQPQHF. The CDR3 DNA follows: TGCGCCAGCAGCCAAGAACGGGTCGATCAGCCCCAGCATTTT.

The chain joins TRBV5-1 to TRBJ1-6, with 7 bases aligning to TRBD1. Germline loops: CDR1 SGHRS, CDR2 YFSETQ. This CDR3 region has 14 residues. V shed 2 bases and J 10 bases; nucleotides not matched to a gene: 6. The CDR3 spells CASSFDREHSPLHF. The CDR3 DNA reads TGCGCCAGCAGCTTCGACAGGGAACACTCACCCCTCCACTTT.

This chain uses TRBV29-1 with TRBJ2-3, with 10 bases aligning to TRBD2. V gave up 3 bases and J gave up 0 bases; unmatched junction bases: 15. The CDR3 covers 19 residues. Germline CDR1 is SQVTM and CDR2 is ANQGSEA. CDR3 residues: CSVEPGGLAGDSSTDTQYF. The CDR3, as DNA: TGCAGCGTTGAGCCAGGGGGGCTAGCGGGAGATTCAAGCACAGATACGCAGTATTTT.

CDR3 sequence reads: CASSPRGGSNYGYTF. The DNA for the CDR3 is TGTGCCAGCAGTCCCCGGGGGGGGTCCAACTATGGCTACACCTTC. V gene TRBV28 combines with J gene TRBJ1-2; D is perhaps TRBD1 (5 bases). Germline assignment: CDR1 MDHEN and CDR2 SYDVKM. CDR3 length: 15 residues. Trimming shortened V by 5 bases and J by 2 bases, and 15 bases separated the two germline ends.

A few counts support this clone. The rearrangement links TRBV5-1 to TRBJ2-7; D is possibly TRBD2 (7 bases). Germline V CDR1 and CDR2: SGHRS, YFSETQ. The CDR3 covers 14 residues. The ends were cut back, 4 bases at V and 6 bases at J, with 17 bases in the middle. CDR3 residues: CASSPLGGQGEQYF. The DNA of the CDR3 is TGCGCCAGCAGCCCCCTCGGGGGGCAGGGCGAGCAGTACTTC.

This chain connects TRBV5-5 to TRBJ1-3, with 7 bases matching TRBD1. J gave up 1 base and V 4 bases, and 5 bases lay outside the gene matches. The CDR3 totals 15 residues. Looked up from germline, CDR1 is SGHKS and CDR2 is YYEKEE (reference sequence). This chain's CDR3 is CASSVTGLSGNTIYF. The CDR3 DNA sequence: TGTGCCAGCAGCGTGACAGGGTTATCTGGAAACACCATATATTTT. The full variable domain, in which reference TRBV5-5 and TRBJ1-3 provide the parts outside the CDR3, is DAGVTQSPTHLIKTRGQQVTLRCSPISGHKSVSWYQQVLGQGPQFIFQYYEKEERGRGNFPDRFSARQFPNYSSELNVNALLLGDSALYLCASSVTGLSGNTIYFGEGSWLTVV.

The chain recombines TRBV11-2 with TRBJ2-1, with a tentative D call TRBD2 (5 bases). Germline CDR1 and CDR2: SGHAT and FQNNGV. This CDR3 has 13 residues. The V and J ends lost 5 bases and 6 bases respectively, with 11 bases between them. Here the CDR3 reads CASSLRGPNEQFF. The CDR3 DNA sequence: TGTGCCAGCAGCCTCCGAGGGCCCAATGAGCAGTTCTTC.

This chain joins TRBV6-5 and TRBJ1-2; a possible D gene is TRBD1 (5 bases). The germline V and J ends were trimmed by 6 bases and 1 base, with 15 bases remaining between them. Germline loops: CDR1 MNHEY, CDR2 SVGAGI. CDR3 length: 15 residues. The CDR3 bases are TGTGCCAGCAGGGTTGGGGGGGGGTATAACTATGGCTACACCTTC. It encodes CASRVGGGYNYGYTF.

The V and J genes are TRBV11-3 and TRBJ2-5; 8 bases line up with TRBD2. Germline values: CDR1 SGHNT, CDR2 YENEEA. V was clipped by 5 bases and J by 5 bases; unmatched bases: 4. There are 13 residues in the CDR3. The CDR3 spells CASSRKREETQYF. The CDR3 DNA is TGTGCCAGCAGCCGAAAGCGGGAGGAGACCCAGTACTTC.

The CDR3 loop is CASSLKGIGGTEAFF. The CDR3 bases are TGTGCCAGCAGCTTAAAAGGGATCGGAGGCACTGAAGCTTTCTTT. The rearrangement uses TRBV11-2 and TRBJ1-1; D not resolved. Per the germline V gene, CDR1 is SGHAT and CDR2 is FQNNGV. V lost 2 bases and J lost 4, with 14 bases in between. The CDR3 sequence is 15 residues long.

The chain couples TRBV12-3 or TRBV12-4 to TRBJ2-1, with D perhaps matching TRBD1 (6 bases). V lost 4 bases and J 8 bases, leaving 12 bases between the germline ends. This CDR3 comprises 13 residues. The CDR3 protein is CASSSTQGHEQFF. CDR3 DNA sequence: TGTGCCAGCAGTTCCACTCAGGGGCATGAGCAGTTCTTC.

This chain connects TRBV5-1 to TRBJ1-2; 8 nucleotides match TRBD1. This CDR3 spans 15 amino acids. V lost 5 bases to trimming and J lost 3 bases; unmatched junction nucleotides: 9. CDR1 is SGHRS, CDR2 YFSETQ, per germline. The CDR3: CASRAGQEGDYGYTF. CDR3 sequence (DNA): TGCGCCAGCAGGGCGGGACAGGAGGGGGACTATGGCTACACCTTC.

This clone was observed a handful of times. The rearrangement uses TRBV13 and TRBJ2-5, with D perhaps matching TRBD2 (6 bases). Per germline, CDR1 PRHDT and CDR2 FYEKMQ (reference sequence). The length of the CDR3 is 17 residues. V was trimmed by 0 bases and J by 1 base, leaving 15 bases between them. DNA for the CDR3: TGTGCCAGCAGCTTAGGGTCGGCGGGGCCCGTCCAAGAGACCCAGTACTTC. Protein sequence: CASSLGSAGPVQETQYF.